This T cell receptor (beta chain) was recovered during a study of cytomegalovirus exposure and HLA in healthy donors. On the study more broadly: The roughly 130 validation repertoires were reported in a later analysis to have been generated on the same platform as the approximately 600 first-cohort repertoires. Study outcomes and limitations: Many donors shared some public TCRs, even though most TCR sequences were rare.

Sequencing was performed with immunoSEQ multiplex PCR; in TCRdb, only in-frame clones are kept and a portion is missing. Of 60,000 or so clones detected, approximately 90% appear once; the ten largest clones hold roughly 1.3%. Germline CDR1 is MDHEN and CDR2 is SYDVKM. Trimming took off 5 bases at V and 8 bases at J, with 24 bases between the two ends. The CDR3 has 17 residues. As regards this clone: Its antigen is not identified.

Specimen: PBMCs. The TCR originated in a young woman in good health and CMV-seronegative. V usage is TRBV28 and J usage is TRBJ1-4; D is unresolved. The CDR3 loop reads CASSPSRRWGWREKLFF. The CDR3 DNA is TGTGCCAGCAGTCCCTCCCGAAGATGGGGATGGAGGGAAAAACTGTTTTTT.